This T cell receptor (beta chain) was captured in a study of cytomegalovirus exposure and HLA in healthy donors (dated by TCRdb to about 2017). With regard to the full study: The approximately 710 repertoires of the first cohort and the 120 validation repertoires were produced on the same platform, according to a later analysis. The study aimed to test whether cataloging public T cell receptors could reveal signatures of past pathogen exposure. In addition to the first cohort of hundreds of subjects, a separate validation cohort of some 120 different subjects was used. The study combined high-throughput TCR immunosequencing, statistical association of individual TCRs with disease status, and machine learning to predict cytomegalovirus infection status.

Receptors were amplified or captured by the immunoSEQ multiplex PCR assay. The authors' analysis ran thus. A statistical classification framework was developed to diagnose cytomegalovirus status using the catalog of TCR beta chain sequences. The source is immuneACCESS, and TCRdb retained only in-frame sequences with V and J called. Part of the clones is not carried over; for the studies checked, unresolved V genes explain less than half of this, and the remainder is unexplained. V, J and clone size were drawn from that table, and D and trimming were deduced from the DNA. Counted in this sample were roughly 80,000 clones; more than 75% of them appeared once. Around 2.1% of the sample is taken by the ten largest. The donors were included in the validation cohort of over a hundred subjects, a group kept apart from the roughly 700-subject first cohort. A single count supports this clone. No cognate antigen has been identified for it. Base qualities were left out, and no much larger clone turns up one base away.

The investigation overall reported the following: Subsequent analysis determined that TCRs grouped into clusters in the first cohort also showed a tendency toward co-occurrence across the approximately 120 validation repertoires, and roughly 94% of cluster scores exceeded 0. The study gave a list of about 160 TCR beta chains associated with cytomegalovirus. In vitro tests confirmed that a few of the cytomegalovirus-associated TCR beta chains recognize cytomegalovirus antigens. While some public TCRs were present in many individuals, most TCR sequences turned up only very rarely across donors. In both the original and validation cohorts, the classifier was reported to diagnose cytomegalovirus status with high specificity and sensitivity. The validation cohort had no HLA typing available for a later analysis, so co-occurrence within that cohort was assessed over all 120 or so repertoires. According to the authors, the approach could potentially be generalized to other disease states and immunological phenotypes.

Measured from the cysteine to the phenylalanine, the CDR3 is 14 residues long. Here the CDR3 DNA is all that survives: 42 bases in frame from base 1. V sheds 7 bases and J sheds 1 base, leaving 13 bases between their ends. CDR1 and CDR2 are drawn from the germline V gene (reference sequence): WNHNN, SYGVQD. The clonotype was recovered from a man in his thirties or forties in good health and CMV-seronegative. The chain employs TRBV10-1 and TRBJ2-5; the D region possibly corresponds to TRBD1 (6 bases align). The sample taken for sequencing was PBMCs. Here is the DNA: TGCGCCAGCACATTCAAGGGGGTCCAAGAGACCCAGTACTTC. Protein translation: CASTFKGVQETQYF.